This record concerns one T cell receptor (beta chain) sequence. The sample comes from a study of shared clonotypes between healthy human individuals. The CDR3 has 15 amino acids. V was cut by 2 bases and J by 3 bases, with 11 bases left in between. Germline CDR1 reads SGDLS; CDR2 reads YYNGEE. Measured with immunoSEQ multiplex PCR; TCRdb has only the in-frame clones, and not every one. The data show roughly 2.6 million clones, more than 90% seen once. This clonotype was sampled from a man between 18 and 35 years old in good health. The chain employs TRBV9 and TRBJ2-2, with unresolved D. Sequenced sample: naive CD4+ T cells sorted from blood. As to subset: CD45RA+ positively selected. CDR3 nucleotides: TGTGCCAGCAGCGTCCGGTGGATGGACACCGGGGAGCTGTTTTTT. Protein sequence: CASSVRWMDTGELFF.